Shown below are 9 T cell receptor beta chains from a single sample sequenced in a study of molecular identifiers for immune sequencing clone quantification. TCRdb reprocessed the PCR reads with MiXCR, giving one entry per CDR3 protein. This table has 68,000 or so distinct CDR3 sequences, roughly 17% appearing once. Sequenced material: naive CD8+ T cells from blood, with Jurkat cell RNA spiked in. Regarding subset: FACS-sorted CD8+CD4-CCR7+CD45RA+ naive T cells. The receptors here all came from a human donor in good health. Some libraries in this study had Jurkat cell RNA spiked in.

This clonotype was seen repeatedly, ten times or more. The rearrangement uses TRBV24-1 and TRBJ2-1; 12 bases line up with TRBD2. Germline V lookup: CDR1 KGHDR, CDR2 SFDVKD. The length of the CDR3 is 15 residues. J gave up 8 bases and V 2 bases, and 3 bases lay outside the gene matches. CDR3 DNA: TGTGCCACCAGTGATTCTAGCGGGAGGGGTGATGAGCAGTTCTTC. Translation: CATSDSSGRGDEQFF.

To note about this clonotype: A much larger clone sits a single nucleotide away, making a read error possible. V and J are TRBV7-9 and TRBJ2-2, with D hard to call. V gave up 2 bases and J gave up 0 bases, with 10 bases separating them. CDR1 and CDR2 from the germline V gene are SEHNR and FQNEAQ (reference sequence). This CDR3 has 16 amino acids. CDR3 sequence: CASSLRLLSNTGELFF. The CDR3 DNA is TGTGCCAGCAGCTTAAGACTTCTGTCGAACACCGGGGAGCTGTTTTTT.

This clonotype was seen more than once but under ten times. J is TRBJ2-3 and V is TRBV12-3 or TRBV12-4, with D possibly being TRBD1 (5 bases). Deletions cut 11 bases from V and 2 bases from J, with 29 bases between. The CDR3 loop spans 18 amino acids. CDR3 region: CAGPLITGETGYTDTQYF. The CDR3 DNA reads as TGTGCCGGCCCACTTATTACAGGCGAAACAGGATACACAGATACGCAGTATTTT.

This clonotype was seen ten or more times. The CDR3 DNA is TGTGCCAGCAGCTTGGTAGCCTCCCAATCCTACGAGCAGTACTTC. Translated, it gives CASSLVASQSYEQYF. The chain employs TRBV5-6 and TRBJ2-7; D is ambiguous. This CDR3 is 15 amino acids long. The germline V and J ends were trimmed by 0 bases and 1 base, with 11 bases remaining between them. Germline CDR1 is SGHDT and CDR2 is YYEEEE.

Many counts were recorded for this clonotype. The rearrangement joins TRBV7-9 to TRBJ2-3; no firm D call. The V gene lost 4 bases and the J gene lost 5 bases, with 13 bases spanning the gap. Germline V gene data show CDR1 as SEHNR and CDR2 as FQNEAQ (reference sequence). CDR3 length: 14 amino acids. The CDR3 here is CASSWKLKRDTQYF. CDR3 coding DNA: TGTGCCAGCAGCTGGAAGTTAAAAAGAGATACGCAGTATTTT.

Many counts were recorded for this clonotype. The chain couples TRBV30 to TRBJ2-3; D is perhaps TRBD1 (5 bases). Trimming took 1 base from V and 0 from J, leaving 11 bases between them. Germline V gene lookup returns CDR1 GTSNPN and CDR2 SVGIG (reference sequence). This CDR3 region has 15 residues. The CDR3 DNA sequence: TGTGCCTGGAGTGAGGGGTTTTCTAGCACAGATACGCAGTATTTT. It yields the protein CAWSEGFSSTDTQYF.

A word on this clonotype: Since a much larger clone is just one base distant, this may be a read error. This sequence joins TRBV11-3 and TRBJ2-5; D possibly corresponds to TRBD1 (6 bases). The ends were cut back, 5 bases at V and 1 base at J, with 26 bases in the middle. Looked up from germline, CDR1 is SGHNT and CDR2 is YENEEA. This CDR3 is built from 19 residues. The CDR3 region has the DNA TGTGCCAGCAGCAACAAGGGGGTCGTGTCTGGCGGTTTCCAAGAGACCCAGTACTTC. Translated, it gives CASSNKGVVSGGFQETQYF.

This clonotype was detected many times. The V gene is TRBV2, the J gene TRBJ2-2; a possible D gene is TRBD2 (6 bases). Trimming took 6 bases from V and 3 from J, leaving 17 bases between them. The CDR3 runs to 16 residues. Germline lookup yields CDR1 SNHLY and CDR2 FYNNEI. The CDR3 spells CASRDVDGGYTGELFF. CDR3 in DNA: TGTGCCAGCAGGGACGTGGACGGGGGATACACCGGGGAGCTGTTTTTT.

This clonotype was counted ten times or more. The chain recombines TRBV12-3 or TRBV12-4 with TRBJ1-4, with TRBD1 as a possible D gene (5 bases). V was cut by 7 bases and J by 8 bases, with 14 bases left in between. The CDR3 is made up of 13 amino acids. CDR3 in amino acids: CASTHFGDEKLFF. The CDR3 DNA sequence: TGTGCCAGCACCCACTTCGGGGACGAAAAACTGTTTTTT.